The T cell receptor beta chain described here comes from a study of OX40 agonist ivuxolimab in advanced cancers. Whole-study context: An agonistic anti-OX40 (CD134) antibody, ivuxolimab, was used to treat the patients.

Whole-study findings and limits: The study found among the lowest clonal expansion in partial responders at 0.1-3.0 mg/kg. Circulating CD4+ and CD8+ T cells showed clonal expansion by week 6 at 0.1 to 3.0 mg/kg.

Concerning this clone: As yet, its antigen is unknown.

Assay: immunoSEQ multiplex PCR; the TCRdb copy retains only in-frame clones and omits some. The data show 98,000 or so clones, with around 83% seen just once and more than 1.1% held by the top ten. V shed 6 bases and J 1 base; nucleotides not matched to a gene: 9. This CDR3 is 15 amino acids long. From germline, CDR1 is MNHEY and CDR2 SVGAGI. The chain links TRBV6-5 to TRBJ2-7; 7 nucleotides match TRBD1. The receptor comes from an adult with an advanced solid tumor such as melanoma, head and neck, liver or kidney cancer. The sample here was CD4+ or CD8+ T cells sorted from blood, taken in a trial of the OX40 agonist ivuxolimab. The CDR3 protein is CASRSNRGKSYEQYF. The DNA for the CDR3 is TGTGCCAGCAGATCGAACAGGGGCAAATCCTACGAGCAGTACTTC.